This note documents a single TCR beta chain sequence. The V gene's germline CDR1 is MDHEN and CDR2 SYDVKM. The CDR3 runs to 16 residues. V was trimmed by 4 bases and J by 0 bases, leaving 16 bases between them. This entry is derived from a study of T cell changes during pregnancy in multiple sclerosis. Repertoires were generated with immunoSEQ multiplex PCR, while TCRdb's copy carries only in-frame clones and drops some. The data show approximately 100,000 clones, approximately 92% seen once. The chain couples TRBV28 to TRBJ2-7; the D gene is possibly TRBD2 (5 bases). The material was peripheral blood, obtained in the second trimester of pregnancy. The clonotype originates from a female donor with multiple sclerosis, enrolled in a pregnancy study. The CDR3 here is CASSSPGSESSYEQYF. As DNA, the CDR3 is TGTGCCAGCAGTTCCCCAGGTAGCGAGAGCTCCTACGAGCAGTACTTC.